This T cell receptor beta chain is from a study of early T cells in non-severe SARS-CoV-2 infection. About the study: Unsorted whole blood bulk RNA was sequenced, with unpaired chains. General study points: Clonotype matching in VDJdb favored anti-spike CD8 responses and did not capture private and CD4 specificities.

This clonotype was seen a handful of times. The target antigen is unknown. With 4 bases clipped from V and 2 bases from J, the junction kept 6 bases outside the gene matches. This CDR3 has 15 amino acids. Unique molecular identifiers were affixed to single, distinct cDNA molecules. Via MiXCR, TCRdb re-called the 5' RACE reads, giving one row per CDR3 protein. The table includes 60,000 or so distinct CDR3 sequences, under 15% detected once. V gene TRBV12-3 or TRBV12-4 combines with J gene TRBJ2-7; TRBD2 matches at 9 bases. The receptor's source is an adult who was a healthcare worker with PCR-confirmed SARS-CoV-2 infection or an uninfected control (not recorded which). Sequences were obtained from whole blood. The CDR3 nucleotides read TGTGCCAGCAGTTCGTCACTAGCGGGTGCCTACGAGCAGTACTTC. Protein sequence: CASSSSLAGAYEQYF.